Below, 21 T cell receptor beta chains from the same sample are listed, as sequenced in a study of blood T cell repertoires in COVID-19. Repertoires were generated with immunoSEQ multiplex PCR, while TCRdb's copy carries only in-frame clones and drops some. The repertoire holds almost 200,000 clones, with roughly nine tenths as singletons. Sequenced sample: peripheral blood. The receptors derive from an older woman with acute or convalescent COVID-19.

The rearrangement joins TRBV3-1 (or the pseudogene TRBV3-2) to TRBJ1-5; D gene uncertain. The V and J ends lost 3 bases and 1 base respectively, with 10 bases between them. The V gene's germline CDR1 is LGHDT and CDR2 YNNKEL (reference sequence). The length of the CDR3 is 15 residues. CDR3 loop: CASSQRAGSNQPQHF. The DNA for the CDR3 is TGTGCCAGCAGCCAGAGGGCCGGAAGCAATCAGCCCCAGCATTTT.

J is TRBJ1-2 and V is TRBV7-3, with 7 bases lining up with TRBD1. Germline values: CDR1 SGHTA, CDR2 FQGTGA. Trimming removed 5 bases from V and 4 bases from J; junction bases left unmatched: 4. There are 13 residues in the CDR3. CDR3: CASSRQGGYGYTF. CDR3 nucleotides: TGTGCCAGCAGCCGACAGGGCGGCTATGGCTACACCTTC.

This clone was observed a single time. The same CDR3 arises from other DNA sequences in this sample as well. The chain is built from TRBV2 and TRBJ1-4; tentative D call: TRBD1 (6 bases). From germline, CDR1 is SNHLY and CDR2 FYNNEI. V lost 6 bases to trimming and J lost 7 bases, with 15 bases between them. This CDR3 spans 14 amino acids. The CDR3 bases are TGTGCCAGCAGCCCTAATAGGGGGGGTGAAAAACTGTTTTTT. Translated, it gives CASSPNRGGEKLFF. Variable domain in full (rest from reference TRBV2 and TRBJ1-4): EPEVTQTPSHQVTQMGQEVILRCVPISNHLYFYWYRQILGQKVEFLVSFYNNEISEKSEIFDDQFSVERPDGSNFTLKIRSTKLEDSAMYFCASSPNRGGEKLFFGSGTQLSVL.

This clone was observed once. J is TRBJ1-2 and V is TRBV5-1; 8 bases are a match to TRBD1. Germline-derived CDR1 and CDR2 are SGHRS and YFSETQ. V dropped 4 bases and J dropped 8; count of bases not matched to a gene: 13. The CDR3 runs to 15 residues. CDR3 coding DNA: TGCGCCAGCAGCCACACGTTGACAGGGGAAAGAGGCTACACCTTC. Translation: CASSHTLTGERGYTF.

The V and J genes are TRBV3-1 (or the pseudogene TRBV3-2) and TRBJ1-2; D may be TRBD1 (6 bases). The CDR3 has 16 residues. Germline V CDR1 and CDR2: LGHDT, YNNKEL (reference sequence). Trimming left V 4 bases short and J 0 bases short, with 15 bases between. The CDR3 sequence is CASSLQGVGPNYGYTF. The DNA for the CDR3 is TGTGCCAGCAGCCTACAGGGTGTTGGGCCTAACTATGGCTACACCTTC.

The V call is TRBV28, the J call TRBJ2-7; 11 bases match TRBD1. CDR1 and CDR2 from the germline V gene are MDHEN and SYDVKM. V was pared by 1 base and J by 6 bases, with 11 bases of the junction left unmatched. This CDR3 region has 17 residues. The CDR3 spells CASSLYLRRTGGVEQYF. The CDR3 bases are TGTGCCAGCAGTTTATACCTTAGAAGGACAGGGGGCGTCGAGCAGTACTTC.

V and J are TRBV28 and TRBJ2-1, with D possibly TRBD1 on 6 matching bases. Germline-derived CDR1 and CDR2 are MDHEN and SYDVKM. V lost 3 bases to trimming and J lost 8 bases, with 14 bases between them. The CDR3 contains 14 residues. CDR3 in amino acids: CASSFQGRIDEQFF. CDR3 sequence (DNA): TGTGCCAGCAGTTTCCAGGGGCGCATCGATGAGCAGTTCTTC. Complete variable domain (other parts from reference TRBV28 and TRBJ2-1): DVKVTQSSRYLVKRTGEKVFLECVQDMDHENMFWYRQDPGLGLRLIYFSYDVKMKEKGDIPEGYSVSREKKERFSLILESASTNQTSMYLCASSFQGRIDEQFFGPGTRLTVL.

V gene TRBV7-2 combines with J gene TRBJ2-5; 7 nucleotides line up with TRBD2. The CDR3 sequence is 17 residues long. Per the germline V gene, CDR1 is SGHTA and CDR2 is FQGNSA. J gave up 4 bases and V 3 bases, and 14 bases lay outside the gene matches. DNA of the CDR3: TGTGCCAGCAGCTTTTCAGGTAGCGGGCCCCCGGGAGAGACCCAGTACTTC. Translated, it gives CASSFSGSGPPGETQYF.

This chain uses TRBV9 with TRBJ2-6; weak D call: TRBD1 (6 bases). Trimming removed 3 bases from V and 4 bases from J, with 11 bases in between. There are 15 residues in the CDR3. CDR1 is SGDLS and CDR2 is YYNGEE in the germline V gene. The CDR3 bases are TGTGCCAGCAGCGAACAGGGAGAAGGGGCCAACGTCCTGACTTTC. This sequence encodes CASSEQGEGANVLTF.

The gene calls are TRBV3-1 (or the pseudogene TRBV3-2) and TRBJ1-2; the D gene is possibly TRBD1 (6 bases). The CDR3 has 15 residues. V lost 6 bases and J 4 bases, leaving 18 bases between the germline ends. Germline CDR1 reads LGHDT; CDR2 reads YNNKEL (reference sequence). The DNA of the CDR3 is TGTGCCAGCAGTGTGTTGCTCAGGGGCGGCTATGGCTACACCTTC. This sequence encodes CASSVLLRGGYGYTF.

J is TRBJ2-1 and V is TRBV7-9, with 9 bases aligning to TRBD2. The V gene end was trimmed by 5 bases and the J gene end by 1 base; junction bases not matched to a gene: 3. The CDR3 sequence is 15 residues long. Per the germline V gene, CDR1 is SEHNR and CDR2 is FQNEAQ (reference sequence). CDR3 bases: TGTGCCAGCAGCCAAGCGGGGGGATCCTACAATGAGCAGTTCTTC. Residues: CASSQAGGSYNEQFF.

This chain connects TRBV12-3 or TRBV12-4 to TRBJ2-6; D uncertain. This CDR3 contains 13 residues. V was shortened by 4 bases and J by 1 base, with 2 bases between the two germline ends. The CDR3 loop reads CASSSSGANVLTF. The CDR3 coding sequence is TGTGCCAGCAGTTCGTCTGGGGCCAACGTCCTGACTTTC.

CDR3 sequence reads: CASSRDSYGTQYF. As DNA, the CDR3 is TGTGCCAGCAGTCGGGACAGTTACGGTACGCAGTATTTT. The chain carries TRBV6-2 or TRBV6-3 and TRBJ2-3; TRBD1 agrees at 7 bases. V lost 5 bases and J lost 8; bases outside the gene matches: 7. CDR3 length: 13 residues. Germline values: CDR1 MNHEY, CDR2 SVGEGT.

The chain uses TRBV2 and TRBJ1-4, with a weak D call TRBD1 (5 bases). V gave up 5 bases and J gave up 0 bases, with 13 bases separating them. Per germline, CDR1 SNHLY and CDR2 FYNNEI. The CDR3 length is 16 residues. In nucleotides, the CDR3 is TGTGCCAGCAGTTCTACAGGTGTTGCAACTAATGAAAAACTGTTTTTT. As protein: CASSSTGVATNEKLFF.

The J gene is TRBJ1-3, the V gene TRBV5-6; D ambiguous. Per the germline V gene, CDR1 is SGHDT and CDR2 is YYEEEE. The V and J ends lost 0 bases and 0 bases respectively, with 13 bases between them. The CDR3 runs 17 residues. The CDR3 loop is CASSLGRGFFSGNTIYF. The CDR3 nucleotides read TGTGCCAGCAGCTTGGGCAGAGGATTTTTCTCTGGAAACACCATATATTTT.

J is TRBJ2-1 and V is TRBV7-2, with unresolved D. The germline V gene encodes CDR1 SGHTA and CDR2 FQGNSA. This CDR3 has 16 amino acids. V shed 5 bases and J shed 4 bases, with 18 bases lying between them. The CDR3 loop reads CASSPGSPTFYNEQFF. The CDR3, as DNA: TGTGCCAGCAGCCCCGGTAGCCCTACTTTTTACAATGAGCAGTTCTTC.

The chain joins TRBV7-9 to TRBJ2-7, with TRBD2 matching over 8 bases. The V gene end was trimmed by 5 bases and the J gene end by 2 bases; junction bases not matched to a gene: 14. CDR3 length equals 17 residues. Germline CDR1 and CDR2: SEHNR and FQNEAQ (reference sequence). The CDR3 DNA follows: TGTGCCAGCAGCCCATCCCGATCGGAGCGGGAGACCTACGAGCAGTACTTC. Translation: CASSPSRSERETYEQYF.

J is TRBJ2-7 and V is TRBV5-5; D may be TRBD1 (5 bases). Germline V gene sequence: CDR1 SGHKS, CDR2 YYEKEE (reference sequence). The CDR3 has 13 residues. Trimming cost V 0 bases and J 6 bases, with 10 bases left between them. CDR3 region: CASSLAGQSEQYF. The CDR3 coding sequence is TGTGCCAGCAGCTTGGCCGGACAATCCGAGCAGTACTTC.

This clone was picked up a small number of times. The chain is built from TRBV4-2 and TRBJ2-7; D unclear. Germline V gene lookup returns CDR1 LGHNA and CDR2 YNFKEQ. Trimming stripped 8 bases from V and 6 bases from J, with 23 bases between. This CDR3 region has 15 residues. CDR3 in amino acids: CASGLNPGFTGEQYF. CDR3 nucleotides: TGTGCCAGCGGCCTAAACCCCGGATTCACGGGCGAGCAGTACTTC.

The genes are TRBV28 and TRBJ2-1; D is unresolved. CDR1 is MDHEN and CDR2 is SYDVKM in the germline V gene. Trimming took off 7 bases at V and 6 bases at J, with 10 bases between the two ends. The CDR3 extends over 12 amino acids. CDR3: CASTSFINEQFF. For the CDR3, the DNA is TGTGCCAGCACATCATTCATCAATGAGCAGTTCTTC.

This clone showed up just once. The chain is built from TRBV7-8 and TRBJ1-2; no clear D. V lost 5 bases, J lost 2 bases, and 3 bases lay in between. Germline V gene lookup returns CDR1 SGHVS and CDR2 FQNEAQ. This CDR3 spans 11 amino acids. The CDR3 DNA is TGTGCCAGCAGCGGCAACTATGGCTACACCTTC. Protein: CASSGNYGYTF.